These 30 T cell receptor beta chains share one sample of origin, sequenced in a study of early stage breast cancer tumors. TCRdb keeps only in-frame clones here, not all; method: immunoSEQ multiplex PCR. The table lists approximately 50,000 clones, roughly 80% of them singletons, with roughly 3.4% in the top ten. Sequencing was carried out using blood. The receptors stem from a person in their thirties with breast cancer.

The chain carries TRBV10-1 and TRBJ2-2, with D unclear. The length of the CDR3 is 14 residues. V was pared by 7 bases and J by 1 base, with 10 bases between. Germline values: CDR1 WNHNN, CDR2 SYGVQD (reference sequence). CDR3 DNA sequence: TGCGCCAGCACCGAGGACGTGAACACCGGGGAGCTGTTTTTT. Translation: CASTEDVNTGELFF.

This chain links TRBV19 with TRBJ2-1, with 9 bases aligning to TRBD2. Trimming took 4 bases from V and 9 from J; bases not matched to a gene: 4. Germline V gene data show CDR1 as LNHDA and CDR2 as SQIVND (reference sequence). CDR3 size: 13 residues. For the CDR3, the DNA is TGTGCCAGTAGTAATGCGGGAGGGACTGAGCAGTTCTTC. The encoded protein is CASSNAGGTEQFF.

CDR3 sequence: CASSLDSALIAEAFF. DNA for the CDR3: TGTGCCAGCAGCTTAGACTCAGCACTGATCGCTGAAGCTTTCTTT. V and J are TRBV7-2 and TRBJ1-1; D remains unclear. The ends were cut back, 1 base at V and 6 bases at J, with 15 bases in the middle. CDR3 size: 15 residues. Germline V gene lookup returns CDR1 SGHTA and CDR2 FQGNSA.

The chain uses TRBV10-2 and TRBJ1-5; 9 bases line up with TRBD1. This CDR3 spans 15 amino acids. The germline gives CDR1 WSHSY, CDR2 SAAADI. V lost 6 bases and J lost 7; bases outside the gene matches: 10. CDR3 sequence reads: CASSERPGQGQPQHF. The CDR3 DNA is TGCGCCAGCAGCGAACGACCGGGACAGGGCCAGCCCCAGCATTTT.

The rearrangement links TRBV2 to TRBJ1-3; TRBD1 matches at 8 bases. V shed 9 bases and J 0 bases; nucleotides not matched to a gene: 7. This CDR3 contains 15 residues. The germline V gene encodes CDR1 SNHLY and CDR2 FYNNEI. Here the CDR3 DNA reads TGTGCCAGATCTGGGACAGGCCGCTCTGGAAACACCATATATTTT. Its translation is CARSGTGRSGNTIYF.

This chain uses TRBV5-1 with TRBJ2-2, with D unresolved. This CDR3 region has 15 residues. Trimming shortened V by 0 bases and J by 3 bases, and 9 bases separated the two germline ends. Germline values: CDR1 SGHRS, CDR2 YFSETQ. The DNA for the CDR3 is TGCGCCAGCAGCTTGGGGAGTTCTTACACCGGGGAGCTGTTTTTT. This encodes CASSLGSSYTGELFF.

This clone is termed medium-sized. CDR3 amino acids: CASSEPEGGYEQYF. CDR3 nucleotide sequence: TGTGCCAGCAGTGAACCAGAGGGAGGCTACGAGCAGTACTTC. The chain is built from TRBV6-1 and TRBJ2-7; maybe TRBD2 (6 bases). The CDR3 consists of 14 residues. The germline gives CDR1 MNHNS, CDR2 SASEGT. V was shortened by 2 bases and J by 3 bases, with 11 bases between the two germline ends.

The chain uses TRBV11-2 and TRBJ2-5; D is uncertain. The CDR3 runs to 12 residues. The germline V and J ends were trimmed by 1 base and 3 bases, with 3 bases remaining between them. In germline, CDR1 is SGHAT, CDR2 FQNNGV. CDR3 DNA: TGTGCCAGCAGCTTAGGGGAAGAGACCCAGTACTTC. Amino acids: CASSLGEETQYF. Full variable domain (rest looked up from reference TRBV11-2 and TRBJ2-5): EAGVAQSPRYKIIEKRQSVAFWCNPISGHATLYWYQQILGQGPKLLIQFQNNGVVDDSQLPKDRFSAERLKGVDSTLKIQPAKLEDSAVYLCASSLGEETQYFGPGTRLLVL.

This chain joins TRBV7-2 and TRBJ2-7; D remains ambiguous. Trimming removed 4 bases from V and 2 bases from J, with 9 bases in between. In germline, CDR1 is SGHTA, CDR2 FQGNSA. The CDR3 consists of 13 residues. CDR3 amino acids: CASSSRRTYEQYF. The DNA for the CDR3 is TGTGCCAGCAGCTCCCGGCGTACCTACGAGCAGTACTTC.

There are a few counts of this clone. The chain employs TRBV5-4 and TRBJ1-1; 7 nucleotides match TRBD1. Losses at the gene ends were 3 bases for V and 1 base for J; bases not matched to a gene: 0. This CDR3 comprises 13 residues. Germline lookup yields CDR1 SGHNT and CDR2 YYREEE (reference sequence). For the CDR3, the DNA is TGTGCCAGCAGCTGGGACAGGAACACTGAAGCTTTCTTT. The encoded protein is CASSWDRNTEAFF.

V usage is TRBV19 and J usage is TRBJ1-5; D is possibly TRBD1 (6 bases). The V and J ends lost 6 bases and 3 bases respectively, with 15 bases between them. The CDR3 is 15 amino acids. Germline assignment: CDR1 LNHDA and CDR2 SQIVND (reference sequence). The CDR3 DNA is TGTGCCAGTAGCCCCGAAGACAGGTACAATCAGCCCCAGCATTTT. This encodes CASSPEDRYNQPQHF.

The V call is TRBV7-2, the J call TRBJ2-3; D remains unclear. Germline assignment: CDR1 SGHTA and CDR2 FQGNSA. Trimming stripped 2 bases from V and 5 bases from J, with 8 bases between. This CDR3 is built from 13 residues. The CDR3: CASSLRRIDTQYF. The CDR3 bases are TGTGCCAGCAGCTTACGTCGGATAGATACGCAGTATTTT. The entire variable domain, with the rest obtained from reference TRBV7-2 and TRBJ2-3, is as follows: GAGVSQSPSNKVTEKGKDVELRCDPISGHTALYWYRQSLGQGLEFLIYFQGNSAPDKSGLPSDRFSAERTGGSVSTLTIQRTQQEDSAVYLCASSLRRIDTQYFGPGTRLTVL.

V and J are TRBV7-9 and TRBJ2-3; 7 bases align to TRBD1. Germline CDR1 reads SEHNR; CDR2 reads FQNEAQ (reference sequence). The CDR3 sequence is 12 residues long. J gave up 8 bases and V 5 bases, and 4 bases lay outside the gene matches. The CDR3: CASSQQGSTQYF. The DNA for the CDR3 is TGTGCCAGCAGCCAACAGGGGTCTACGCAGTATTTT.

The gene calls are TRBV10-1 and TRBJ2-3; the match to TRBD2 covers 10 bases. Germline V lookup: CDR1 WNHNN, CDR2 SYGVQD (reference sequence). The CDR3 spans 16 residues. The junction had 8 bases not matched to a gene; V was cut back by 2 bases and J by 6 bases. For the CDR3, the DNA is TGCGCCAGCAGTGAGATGGGTAGCGGGGGGTTGGATACGCAGTATTTT. Residues: CASSEMGSGGLDTQYF.

This rearrangement joins TRBV6-4 to TRBJ2-3; no definite D call. V lost 5 bases and J 5 bases, leaving 11 bases between the germline ends. The CDR3 loop spans 13 amino acids. CDR1 and CDR2 from the germline V gene are MRHNA and SNTAGT. CDR3 in amino acids: CASSPSNGDTQYF. The DNA of the CDR3 is TGTGCCAGCAGTCCCTCCAACGGAGATACGCAGTATTTT.

The chain combines TRBV6-5 with TRBJ2-1; tentative D call: TRBD1 (6 bases). Germline values: CDR1 MNHEY, CDR2 SVGAGI. V lost 7 bases and J lost 4, with 17 bases in between. This CDR3 has 15 amino acids. The CDR3 sequence: CASMEQGGVYNEQFF. CDR3 bases: TGTGCCAGCATGGAACAGGGCGGTGTTTACAATGAGCAGTTCTTC.

This clone showed up just a few times. This sequence joins TRBV7-2 and TRBJ1-1, with unresolved D. The CDR3 has 13 residues. The V gene's germline CDR1 is SGHTA and CDR2 FQGNSA. Trimming took off 5 bases at V and 0 bases at J, with 7 bases between the two ends. In nucleotides, the CDR3 is TGTGCCAGCAGCCCCTCAATGAACACTGAAGCTTTCTTT. This gives the protein CASSPSMNTEAFF.

In this sample, this clone turned up once. The chain couples TRBV6-5 to TRBJ1-1; 7 bases agree with TRBD1. Germline V gives CDR1 MNHEY, CDR2 SVGAGI. With V trimmed by 6 bases and J by 6 bases, 10 bases remained unmatched. This CDR3 spans 14 amino acids. The CDR3 region has the DNA TGTGCCAGCAGGGAAACAGGGGACCGACCTGAAGCTTTCTTT. Its translation is CASRETGDRPEAFF.

This clone showed up just a few times. The chain employs TRBV5-8 and TRBJ1-6; the D is unclear. The length of the CDR3 is 13 residues. Germline assignment: CDR1 SGHTS and CDR2 YDEGEE. V was clipped by 0 bases and J by 14 bases, with 12 bases between them. The CDR3 loop reads CASSLGGKSALHF. The CDR3 nucleotides are TGTGCCAGCAGCTTGGGGGGAAAGTCGGCCCTCCACTTT.

The chain couples TRBV5-1 to TRBJ2-7; no definite D call. Germline V gene sequence: CDR1 SGHRS, CDR2 YFSETQ. V lost 1 base and J 1 base, leaving 9 bases between the germline ends. This CDR3 comprises 14 residues. CDR3: CASSLSWGSYEQYF. The CDR3 DNA sequence: TGCGCCAGCAGCTTGTCATGGGGATCCTACGAGCAGTACTTC. Variable domain in full (rest from reference TRBV5-1 and TRBJ2-7): KAGVTQTPRYLIKTRGQQVTLSCSPISGHRSVSWYQQTPGQGLQFLFEYFSETQRNKGNFPGRFSGRQFSNSRSEMNVSTLELGDSALYLCASSLSWGSYEQYFGPGTRLTVT.

The V and J genes are TRBV7-3 and TRBJ2-1, with D maybe TRBD2 (5 bases). This CDR3 is built from 15 residues. The V gene lost 3 bases and the J gene lost 8 bases, with 17 bases spanning the gap. Germline V gene lookup returns CDR1 SGHTA and CDR2 FQGTGA. The CDR3 region is CASSFGNSRTHEQFF. CDR3 nucleotides: TGTGCCAGCAGCTTCGGTAATAGCCGGACTCATGAGCAGTTCTTC.

The chain links TRBV11-2 to TRBJ2-7; 9 bases are a match to TRBD2. Germline CDR1 reads SGHAT; CDR2 reads FQNNGV. The CDR3 is made up of 15 amino acids. V shed 1 base and J 0 bases; nucleotides not matched to a gene: 1. CDR3 DNA: TGTGCCAGCAGCTTAGGTAGCGGGAGCTCCTACGAGCAGTACTTC. It specifies CASSLGSGSSYEQYF.

As DNA, the CDR3 is TGTGCCAGCAGCTACGCGACTGGGGTTTACAATGAGCAGTTCTTC. Amino acids: CASSYATGVYNEQFF. The rearrangement uses TRBV11-2 and TRBJ2-1; D uncertain. Trimming stripped 4 bases from V and 4 bases from J, with 14 bases between. The CDR3 extends over 15 amino acids. Germline V gives CDR1 SGHAT, CDR2 FQNNGV. The complete variable domain, with remaining parts taken from reference TRBV11-2 and TRBJ2-1, reads EAGVAQSPRYKIIEKRQSVAFWCNPISGHATLYWYQQILGQGPKLLIQFQNNGVVDDSQLPKDRFSAERLKGVDSTLKIQPAKLEDSAVYLCASSYATGVYNEQFFGPGTRLTVL.

This chain uses TRBV5-1 with TRBJ1-1; the D is unclear. The CDR3 spans 19 residues. Trimming stripped 1 base from V and 0 bases from J, with 22 bases between. The germline gives CDR1 SGHRS, CDR2 YFSETQ. In nucleotides, the CDR3 is TGCGCCAGCAGCTTGCCGAGGGATGACGACACGCGGCTGAACACTGAAGCTTTCTTT. Translating it yields CASSLPRDDDTRLNTEAFF.

This clone occurred once. The gene calls are TRBV7-7 and TRBJ1-1, with 8 bases matching TRBD1. The CDR3 length is 13 residues. Trimming cost V 5 bases and J 4 bases; bases outside gene matches: 3. Germline values: CDR1 SSHAT, CDR2 FNYEAQ (reference sequence). The CDR3 DNA follows: TGTGCCAGCAGCCTTACAGGGGGCACTGAAGCTTTCTTT. Translation: CASSLTGGTEAFF. Full variable domain (missing parts from reference TRBV7-7 and TRBJ1-1): GAGVSQSPRYKVTKRGQDVTLRCDPISSHATLYWYQQALGQGPEFLTYFNYEAQPDKSGLPSDRFSAERPEGSISTLTIQRTEQRDSAMYRCASSLTGGTEAFFGQGTRLTVV.

The V and J genes are TRBV11-2 and TRBJ2-7, with 9 bases matching TRBD2. This CDR3 has 14 amino acids. The ends lost 5 bases at V and 6 bases at J; junction bases unmatched: 8. Looked up from germline, CDR1 is SGHAT and CDR2 is FQNNGV. The CDR3 DNA follows: TGTGCCAGCAGCGTAGCAGCGGGAGGAACCGAGCAGTACTTC. Translation: CASSVAAGGTEQYF.

The chain uses TRBV18 and TRBJ2-5, with D uncertain. V lost 4 bases and J lost 2, with 11 bases in between. The CDR3 contains 14 residues. The germline V gene encodes CDR1 KGHSH and CDR2 LQKENI. This CDR3 reads CASSRTGPQETQYF. CDR3 nucleotides: TGTGCCAGCTCACGAACCGGACCGCAAGAGACCCAGTACTTC.

This sequence joins TRBV11-3 and TRBJ1-1; perhaps TRBD1 as D (5 bases). CDR3 length: 15 residues. CDR1 is SGHNT, CDR2 YENEEA, per germline. The V and J ends lost 5 bases and 3 bases respectively, with 16 bases between them. The CDR3, as DNA: TGTGCCAGCAGCCTCCGTCCTGGGGCGTACACTGAAGCTTTCTTT. Translated, it gives CASSLRPGAYTEAFF.

In its sample, this clone was seen once. The V call is TRBV30, the J call TRBJ1-2; D ambiguous. In germline, CDR1 is GTSNPN, CDR2 SVGIG (reference sequence). With 2 bases removed from V and 8 bases from J, the gap between germline ends came to 21 bases. CDR3 size: 15 residues. Here the CDR3 DNA reads TGTGCCTGGAGTTCCTCTCGGTCGGGGTTGAGGGGCTACACCTTC. This translates into CAWSSSRSGLRGYTF.

The chain recombines TRBV2 with TRBJ1-1; tentatively, D is TRBD1 (5 bases). Trimming removed 10 bases at V and 1 base at J, with 7 bases between. Germline V CDR1 and CDR2: SNHLY, FYNNEI. CDR3 length: 11 amino acids. The CDR3 region is CATDRNTEAFF. CDR3 coding DNA: TGTGCCACCGACAGGAACACTGAAGCTTTCTTT. The full variable domain, with the rest looked up from reference TRBV2 and TRBJ1-1, is EPEVTQTPSHQVTQMGQEVILRCVPISNHLYFYWYRQILGQKVEFLVSFYNNEISEKSEIFDDQFSVERPDGSNFTLKIRSTKLEDSAMYFCATDRNTEAFFGQGTRLTVV.